The 9 T cell receptor beta chains in this list originate from one sample, sequenced in a study of CD8+CD57+ T cells in acquired aplastic anemia. Template material for TCR beta VDJ and CDR3 profiling consisted of genomic DNA. TCRdb redid the calling of the reads with MiXCR, one entry per CDR3 protein. The sample lists about 220,000 distinct CDR3 sequences; 34% were seen once. Sequenced sample: sorted CD4+, CD8+, or CD8+CD57+ T cells (not recorded which) from PBMCs. These receptors were obtained from a human donor in good health, serving as a control.

J is TRBJ2-7 and V is TRBV2; 10 bases map to TRBD2. Looked up from germline, CDR1 is SNHLY and CDR2 is FYNNEI. The length of the CDR3 is 15 residues. Trimming removed 6 bases from V and 0 bases from J; junction bases left unmatched: 5. CDR3 in amino acids: CASRSSGGTSYEQYF. For the CDR3, the DNA is TGTGCCAGCAGGTCTAGCGGGGGCACCTCCTACGAGCAGTACTTC.

There are many counts of this clonotype. The chain links TRBV19 to TRBJ1-3, with D hard to call. The CDR3 length is 13 residues. V gave up 4 bases and J gave up 4 bases, with 8 bases separating them. The germline V gene has CDR1 LNHDA and CDR2 SQIVND (reference sequence). For the CDR3, the DNA is TGTGCCAGTAGTACACCCAGCGGAAACACCATATATTTT. The encoded protein is CASSTPSGNTIYF.

This clonotype appeared many times. The genes are TRBV20-1 and TRBJ2-1; D not certain. V shed 4 bases and J shed 10 bases, with 11 bases lying between them. This CDR3 has 11 amino acids. Germline V lookup: CDR1 DFQATT, CDR2 SNEGSKA (reference sequence). Written as DNA, the CDR3 is TGCAGTGCTAAACGGCCACCCGAGCAGTTCTTC. Its translation is CSAKRPPEQFF.

This clonotype was detected ten times or more. This chain uses TRBV9 with TRBJ2-5; D uncertain. CDR1 is SGDLS and CDR2 is YYNGEE in the germline V gene. Trimming cost V 0 bases and J 2 bases, with 8 bases left between them. The CDR3 has 14 residues. The CDR3 region has the DNA TGTGCCAGCAGCGTAGGGAGCAGACAAGAGACCCAGTACTTC. Its protein is CASSVGSRQETQYF.

Ten or more counts support this clonotype. The chain recombines TRBV7-3 with TRBJ1-3; unclear D gene. Per the germline V gene, CDR1 is SGHTA and CDR2 is FQGTGA. The V end lost 6 bases, the J end lost 4 bases, and 10 bases lay between the germline ends. This CDR3 is 13 amino acids long. CDR3 amino acids: CASSLQPGNTIYF. CDR3 sequence (DNA): TGTGCCAGCAGTCTACAACCGGGAAACACCATATATTTT.

This clonotype has a count of ten or more. This chain uses TRBV19 with TRBJ1-1; unclear D gene. Germline V gene sequence: CDR1 LNHDA, CDR2 SQIVND (reference sequence). Trimming removed 8 bases at V and 2 bases at J, with 15 bases between. This CDR3 region has 14 residues. This chain's CDR3 is CASVGFARNTEAFF. As DNA, the CDR3 is TGTGCCAGTGTAGGGTTCGCCAGAAACACTGAAGCTTTCTTT.

The V gene is TRBV29-1, the J gene TRBJ1-2, with D perhaps matching TRBD1 (6 bases). The germline V and J ends were trimmed by 6 bases and 4 bases, with 15 bases remaining between them. CDR3 length: 13 amino acids. Germline values: CDR1 SQVTM, CDR2 ANQGSEA. CDR3 sequence (DNA): TGCAGCGTCACAACAGGGACGAGCTATGGCTACACCTTC. It yields the protein CSVTTGTSYGYTF. The whole variable domain, filled in from reference TRBV29-1 and TRBJ1-2, reads SAVISQKPSRDICQRGTSLTIQCQVDSQVTMMFWYRQQPGQSLTLIATANQGSEATYESGFVIDKFPISRPNLTFSTLTVSNMSPEDSSIYLCSVTTGTSYGYTFGSGTRLTVV.

With regard to this clonotype: This may be a read error, as it is one base from a much larger clone. V gene TRBV7-3 combines with J gene TRBJ1-2; TRBD1 agrees at 7 bases. Looked up from germline, CDR1 is SGHTA and CDR2 is FQGTGA. This CDR3 contains 13 residues. The CDR3 DNA is TGTACCAGCAGCCCGACAGGGTACTATGGCTACACCTTC. Translated, it gives CTSSPTGYYGYTF.

This chain connects TRBV10-3 to TRBJ2-1; D gene ambiguous. There are 15 residues in the CDR3. The ends were cut back, 2 bases at V and 6 bases at J, with 14 bases in the middle. CDR1 is ENHRY and CDR2 is SYGVKD in the germline V gene. CDR3 in DNA: TGTGCCATCAGTGAGGAACTGACGGCGGTCAATGAGCAGTTCTTC. As protein: CAISEELTAVNEQFF.